The 2 T cell receptor beta chains below all came from one sample that was sequenced in a study of blood T cell repertoires in COVID-19. Assay: immunoSEQ multiplex PCR; the TCRdb copy retains only in-frame clones and omits some. The sample carries some 90,000 clones, 80% recorded once. Sequencing was carried out using peripheral blood. These receptors came from a woman in her 70s with acute or convalescent COVID-19.

The chain couples TRBV7-3 to TRBJ2-3; TRBD1 matches 9 bases. V shed 3 bases, J shed 3 bases, and the junction held 1 base outside the gene matches. The CDR3 contains 14 residues. Germline-derived CDR1 and CDR2 are SGHTA and FQGTGA. CDR3 sequence (DNA): TGTGCCAGCAGCTTCGACAGGGGGACAGATACGCAGTATTTT. Residues: CASSFDRGTDTQYF.

The rearrangement uses TRBV30 and TRBJ1-4, with D uncertain. This CDR3 contains 15 residues. Germline loops: CDR1 GTSNPN, CDR2 SVGIG (reference sequence). The V and J ends lost 0 bases and 6 bases respectively, with 14 bases between them. CDR3 bases: TGTGCCTGGAGTGTTGGTTCGGGGTTTTATGAAAAACTGTTTTTT. It codes for CAWSVGSGFYEKLFF.